A selection of T cell receptor beta chains follows, all from one sample in a study of blood T cell repertoires in COVID-19. Produced via immunoSEQ multiplex PCR; TCRdb's table is partial and in-frame only. The repertoire holds 70,000 to 85,000 clones, with approximately 83% as singletons. Input material: peripheral blood. The source of these receptors is a human donor in a cohort sampled during active COVID-19. Each CDR3 is given with its conserved first and last residue. A D gene is named only where the DNA matches it firmly. Clone size appears in some rows only: once, few, many, or a class for an expanded clone.

>NA|TRBV7-9|TRBD1|TRBJ2-3
CASSFRDRSTDTQYF
TGTGCCAGCAGCTTTAGGGACAGAAGCACAGATACGCAGTATTTT
>NA|TRBV6-5|NA|TRBJ1-2
CASSYSGLISGDGYTF
TGTGCCAGCAGTTACTCGGGCCTCATTTCAGGGGATGGCTACACCTTC
>NA|TRBV7-2|TRBD1|TRBJ2-1
CASSPLSRGSDNEQFF
TGTGCCAGCAGCCCCTTGTCCAGGGGGTCCGACAATGAGCAGTTCTTC
>NA|TRBV18|TRBD1|TRBJ1-3
CASSTGTGGPTWVNTIYF
TGTGCCAGCTCAACCGGGACAGGGGGTCCAACCTGGGTCAACACCATATATTTT
>NA|TRBV24-1|TRBD1|TRBJ1-4
CATSGGAGEKLFF
TGTGCCACCTCAGGGGGCGCGGGTGAAAAACTGTTTTTT
>NA|TRBV5-1|TRBD2|TRBJ2-5
CASSGTSGRAVGETQYF
TGCGCCAGCAGCGGGACTAGCGGGAGGGCCGTAGGGGAGACCCAGTACTTC
>few|TRBV7-6|NA|TRBJ2-7
CASSPGDYEQYF
TGTGCCAGCAGCCCCGGGGACTACGAGCAGTACTTC
>NA|TRBV5-1|NA|TRBJ2-5
CASSYGLDQETQYF
TGCGCCAGCAGCTACGGACTTGATCAAGAGACCCAGTACTTC
>NA|TRBV6-5|NA|TRBJ1-1
CASSYSTVSGGTEAFF
TGTGCCAGCAGTTACTCGACAGTTTCGGGGGGCACTGAAGCTTTCTTT
>NA|TRBV19|NA|TRBJ2-1
CASTAGGTYNEQFF
TGTGCCAGTACCGCGGGCGGGACCTACAATGAGCAGTTCTTC
>NA|TRBV18|NA|TRBJ1-6
CASSPNLNSPLHF
TGTGCCAGCTCACCTAATCTGAATTCACCCCTCCACTTT
>NA|TRBV13|TRBD2|TRBJ2-3
CASSLLAGLGDTQYF
TGTGCCAGCAGCTTACTAGCGGGGCTGGGAGATACGCAGTATTTT
>NA|TRBV25-1|NA|TRBJ2-1
CASSAPEVPYNEQFF
TGTGCCAGCAGCGCCCCGGAGGTTCCCTACAATGAGCAGTTCTTC
>few|TRBV19|TRBD2|TRBJ2-2
CASGGGGRTGELFF
TGTGCCAGCGGCGGGGGGGGGCGCACCGGGGAGCTGTTTTTT
>NA|TRBV11-2|TRBD2|TRBJ2-1
CASSLSGGGYNEQFF
TGTGCCAGCAGCTTAAGCGGGGGCGGCTACAATGAGCAGTTCTTC
>NA|TRBV6-5|TRBD2|TRBJ2-7
CASSPLSGRAYEQYF
TGTGCCAGCAGTCCACTTAGCGGGAGGGCCTACGAGCAGTACTTC
>few|TRBV28|NA|TRBJ1-5
CASSPLIQPQHF
TGTGCCAGCAGTCCCCTTATACAGCCCCAGCATTTT
>NA|TRBV18|TRBD1|TRBJ1-5
CASSPFGTGGNQPQHF
TGTGCCAGCTCACCCTTCGGGACAGGGGGCAATCAGCCCCAGCATTTT
>once|TRBV6-4|NA|TRBJ2-2
CASSDSPPAGELFF
TGTGCCAGCAGTGACTCCCCCCCCGCCGGGGAGCTGTTTTTT
>few|TRBV5-1|NA|TRBJ1-2
CASSLDTGGYGYTF
TGCGCCAGCAGCTTGGATACGGGGGGCTATGGCTACACCTTC
>NA|TRBV5-1|TRBD1|TRBJ2-7
CASSLQRDRGNEQYF
TGCGCCAGCAGCTTGCAGAGGGACAGGGGAAACGAGCAGTACTTC
>NA|TRBV10-3|TRBD1|TRBJ2-1
CAISESGQGARNEQFF
TGTGCCATCAGTGAGTCGGGACAGGGGGCGCGGAATGAGCAGTTCTTC
>NA|TRBV4-1|NA|TRBJ1-5
CASSQSRANQPQHF
TGCGCCAGCAGCCAAAGCAGGGCCAATCAGCCCCAGCATTTT
>NA|TRBV5-1|NA|TRBJ1-4
CASSSRGGARNEKLFF
TGCGCCAGCAGCTCTCGAGGGGGGGCCCGGAATGAAAAACTGTTTTTT
>NA|TRBV7-6|TRBD2|TRBJ2-2
CASSHPRDSGGPNTGELFF
TGTGCCAGCAGCCACCCACGGGATAGCGGGGGCCCGAACACCGGGGAGCTGTTTTTT
>NA|TRBV11-2|NA|TRBJ2-7
CASSFPISGSYEQYF
TGTGCCAGCAGCTTCCCTATCTCTGGCTCCTACGAGCAGTACTTC
>NA|TRBV7-8|NA|TRBJ2-1
CASSLAAISYNEQFF
TGTGCCAGCAGCTTAGCAGCCATCTCCTACAATGAGCAGTTCTTC
>NA|TRBV30|NA|TRBJ1-1
CAWSVGRTEAFF
TGTGCCTGGAGTGTGGGGAGGACTGAAGCTTTCTTT
>NA|TRBV5-4|TRBD1|TRBJ1-2
CASSPDRARYGYTF
TGTGCCAGCAGCCCGGACAGGGCCCGCTATGGCTACACCTTC
>NA|TRBV30|NA|TRBJ2-7
CACDKGGGSYEQYF
TGTGCCTGCGATAAGGGAGGTGGGTCCTACGAGCAGTACTTC
>NA|TRBV27|NA|TRBJ2-5
CASTTGETQYF
TGTGCCAGCACAACCGGGGAGACCCAGTACTTC
>NA|TRBV5-6|NA|TRBJ2-1
CASSLEAFSYNEQFF
TGTGCCAGCAGCTTGGAAGCGTTCTCCTACAATGAGCAGTTCTTC
>NA|TRBV3-1/TRBV3-2|TRBD2|TRBJ2-1
CASSQDSGNEQFF
TGTGCCAGCAGCCAAGATAGCGGGAATGAGCAGTTCTTC
>NA|TRBV11-2|TRBD2|TRBJ2-5
CASSLDIVAGAQETQYF
TGTGCCAGCAGCTTAGATATCGTAGCGGGGGCCCAAGAGACCCAGTACTTC
>NA|TRBV19|TRBD1|TRBJ1-5
CASSTTGAGQPQHF
TGTGCCAGTAGTACGACAGGGGCTGGGCAGCCCCAGCATTTT
>NA|TRBV28|TRBD1|TRBJ1-1
CASSYPRAGGGRMNTEAFF
TGTGCCAGCAGTTACCCGAGGGCAGGGGGCGGTCGGATGAACACTGAAGCTTTCTTT
>once|TRBV7-6|NA|TRBJ2-6
CASSLAAGSSGANVLTF
TGTGCCAGCAGCTTAGCGGCAGGATCCTCTGGGGCCAACGTCCTGACTTTC
>NA|TRBV6-5|TRBD2|TRBJ2-7
CASSYSTSGSYEQYF
TGTGCCAGCAGTTACTCGACTAGCGGGAGCTACGAGCAGTACTTC
>NA|TRBV6-5|TRBD2|TRBJ2-7
CASSRTSGSSEQYF
TGTGCCAGCAGCCGGACTAGCGGGAGTAGCGAGCAGTACTTC
>NA|TRBV5-1|TRBD1|TRBJ2-1
CASSPIIGTGNGNEQFF
TGCGCCAGCAGCCCTATTATCGGGACAGGGAATGGGAATGAGCAGTTCTTC
>NA|TRBV30|TRBD1|TRBJ2-2
CARDLRGHTGELFF
TGTGCCAGAGATCTGAGGGGGCATACCGGGGAGCTGTTTTTT
>few|TRBV5-1|TRBD1|TRBJ2-1
CASSWGDRGSNEQFF
TGCGCCAGCAGCTGGGGGGACAGGGGAAGCAATGAGCAGTTCTTC
>once|TRBV2|NA|TRBJ1-6
CASSAGPRYNSPLHF
TGTGCCAGCAGCGCAGGGCCCCGCTATAATTCACCCCTCCACTTT
>once|TRBV6-1|TRBD2|TRBJ2-5
CASSGGLAGERETQYF
TGTGCCAGCAGTGGGGGACTAGCGGGTGAGAGGGAGACCCAGTACTTC
>NA|TRBV5-1|TRBD1|TRBJ1-5
CASSLDRGRNQPQHF
TGCGCCAGCAGCTTGGACAGGGGGCGAAATCAGCCCCAGCATTTT
>NA|TRBV5-6|TRBD2|TRBJ2-3
CASAGTSHTDTQYF
TGTGCCAGCGCCGGGACTAGCCACACAGATACGCAGTATTTT
>NA|TRBV5-1|TRBD1|TRBJ1-2
CASNLDRDNGYTF
TGCGCCAGCAACCTGGACAGGGACAATGGCTACACCTTC
>NA|TRBV2|NA|TRBJ1-1
CASSEGRGYNTEAFF
TGTGCCAGCAGTGAAGGGCGGGGCTATAACACTGAAGCTTTCTTT
>NA|TRBV6-5|TRBD1|TRBJ2-1
CASREDRGGKNEQFF
TGTGCCAGCAGAGAGGACAGGGGGGGAAAAAATGAGCAGTTCTTC
>NA|TRBV5-1|TRBD1|TRBJ1-2
CASSLAGQPYTF
TGCGCCAGCAGCTTGGCGGGACAGCCCTACACCTTC
>NA|TRBV30|NA|TRBJ2-5
CAWSALMSRGGETQYF
TGTGCCTGGAGCGCCTTGATGAGCAGGGGCGGTGAGACCCAGTACTTC
>NA|TRBV5-1|NA|TRBJ2-3
CASSLQGLRGTDTQYF
TGCGCCAGCAGCTTGCAAGGACTACGAGGCACAGATACGCAGTATTTT
>NA|TRBV27|TRBD1|TRBJ2-7
CASRAGGMYEQYF
TGTGCCAGCAGGGCAGGGGGCATGTACGAGCAGTACTTC